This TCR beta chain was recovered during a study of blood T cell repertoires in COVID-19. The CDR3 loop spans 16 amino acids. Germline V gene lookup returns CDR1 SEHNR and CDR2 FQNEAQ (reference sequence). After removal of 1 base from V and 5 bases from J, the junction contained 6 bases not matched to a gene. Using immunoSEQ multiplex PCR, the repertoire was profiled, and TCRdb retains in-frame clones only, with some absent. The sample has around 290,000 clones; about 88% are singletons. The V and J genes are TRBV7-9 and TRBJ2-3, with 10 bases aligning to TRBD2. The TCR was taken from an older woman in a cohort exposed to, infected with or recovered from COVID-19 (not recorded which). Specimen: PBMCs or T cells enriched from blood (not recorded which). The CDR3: CASSLEALAGVDTQYF. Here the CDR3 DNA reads TGTGCCAGCAGCTTAGAGGCCCTAGCGGGGGTAGATACGCAGTATTTT.